This TCR beta chain was identified in a study of cytomegalovirus exposure and HLA in healthy donors. The PCR had 60 Vbeta and 13 Jbeta primers. Clones were read by immunoSEQ multiplex PCR, and TCRdb kept only the in-frame ones, dropping some. The sample shows roughly 200,000 clones, approximately 86% of them seen only once. This clone was counted a single time. The V gene's germline CDR1 is SNHLY and CDR2 FYNNEI. V dropped 5 bases and J dropped 1; count of bases not matched to a gene: 7. The CDR3 totals 15 residues. The sequence was collected from a boy under 10 years old in good health and CMV-seronegative. The sample taken for sequencing was PBMCs. This chain joins TRBV2 and TRBJ1-1; 7 bases line up with TRBD1. DNA of the CDR3: TGTGCCAGCAGTCCTCGGACAGGAGGGAACACTGAAGCTTTCTTT. Encoded protein: CASSPRTGGNTEAFF.